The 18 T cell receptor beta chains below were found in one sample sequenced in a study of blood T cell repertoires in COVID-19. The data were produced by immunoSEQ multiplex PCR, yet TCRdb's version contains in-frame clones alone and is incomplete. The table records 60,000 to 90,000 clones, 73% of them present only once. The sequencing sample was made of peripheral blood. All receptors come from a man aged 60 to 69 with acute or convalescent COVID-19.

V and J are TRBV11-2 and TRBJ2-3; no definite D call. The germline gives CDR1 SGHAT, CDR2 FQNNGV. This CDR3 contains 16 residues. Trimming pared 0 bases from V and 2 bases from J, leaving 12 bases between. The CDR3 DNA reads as TGTGCCAGCAGCTTAGAAACCATCACTACCACAGATACGCAGTATTTT. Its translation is CASSLETITTTDTQYF.

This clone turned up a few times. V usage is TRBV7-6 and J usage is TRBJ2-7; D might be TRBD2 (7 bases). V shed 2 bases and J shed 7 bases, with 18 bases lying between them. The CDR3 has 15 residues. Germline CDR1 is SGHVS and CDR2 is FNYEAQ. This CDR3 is CASSLSGGRLGEQYF. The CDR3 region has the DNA TGTGCCAGCAGCTTATCCGGGGGGCGCCTTGGGGAGCAGTACTTC.

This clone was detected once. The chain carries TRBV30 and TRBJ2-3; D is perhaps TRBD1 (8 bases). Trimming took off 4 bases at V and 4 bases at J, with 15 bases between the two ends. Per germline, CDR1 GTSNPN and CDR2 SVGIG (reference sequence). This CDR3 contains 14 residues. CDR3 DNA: TGTGCCTGGAAGACAGGGGAGGGGGCAGATACGCAGTATTTT. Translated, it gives CAWKTGEGADTQYF.

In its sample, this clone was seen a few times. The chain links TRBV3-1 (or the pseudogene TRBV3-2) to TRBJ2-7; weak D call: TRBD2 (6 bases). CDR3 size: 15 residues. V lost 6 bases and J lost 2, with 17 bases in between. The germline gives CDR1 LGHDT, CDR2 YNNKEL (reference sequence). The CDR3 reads CASSPTGRDPYEQYF. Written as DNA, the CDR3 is TGTGCCAGCAGTCCAACCGGGAGAGATCCCTACGAGCAGTACTTC.

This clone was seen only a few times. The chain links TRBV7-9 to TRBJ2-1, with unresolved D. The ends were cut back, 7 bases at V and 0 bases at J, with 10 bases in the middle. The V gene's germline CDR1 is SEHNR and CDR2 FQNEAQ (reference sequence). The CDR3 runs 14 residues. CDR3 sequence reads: CASNGLSSYNEQFF. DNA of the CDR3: TGTGCCAGCAACGGGTTGAGCTCCTACAATGAGCAGTTCTTC.

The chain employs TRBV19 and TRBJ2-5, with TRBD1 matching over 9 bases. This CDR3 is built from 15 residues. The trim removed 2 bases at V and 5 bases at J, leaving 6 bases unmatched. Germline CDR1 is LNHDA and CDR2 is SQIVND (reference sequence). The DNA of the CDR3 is TGTGCCAGTAGTATAAGTACCGACAGGGGGGAGACCCAGTACTTC. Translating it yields CASSISTDRGETQYF. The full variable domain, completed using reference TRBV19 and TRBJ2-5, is DGGITQSPKYLFRKEGQNVTLSCEQNLNHDAMYWYRQDPGQGLRLIYYSQIVNDFQKGDIAEGYSVSREKKESFPLTVTSAQKNPTAFYLCASSISTDRGETQYFGPGTRLLVL.

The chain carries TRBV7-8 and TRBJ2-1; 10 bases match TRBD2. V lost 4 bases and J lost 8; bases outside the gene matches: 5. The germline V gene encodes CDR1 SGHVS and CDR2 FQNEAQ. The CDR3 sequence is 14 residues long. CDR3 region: CASSWVLAGDEQFF. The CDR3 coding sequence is TGTGCCAGCAGCTGGGTGCTAGCGGGAGATGAGCAGTTCTTC.

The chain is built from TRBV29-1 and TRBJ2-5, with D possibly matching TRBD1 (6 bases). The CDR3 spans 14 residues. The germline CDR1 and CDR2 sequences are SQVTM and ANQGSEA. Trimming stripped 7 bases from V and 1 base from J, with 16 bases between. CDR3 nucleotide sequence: TGCAGCGCCACCGCAGGGGAACCCCAAGAGACCCAGTACTTC. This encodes CSATAGEPQETQYF. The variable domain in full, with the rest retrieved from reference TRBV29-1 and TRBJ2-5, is SAVISQKPSRDICQRGTSLTIQCQVDSQVTMMFWYRQQPGQSLTLIATANQGSEATYESGFVIDKFPISRPNLTFSTLTVSNMSPEDSSIYLCSATAGEPQETQYFGPGTRLLVL.

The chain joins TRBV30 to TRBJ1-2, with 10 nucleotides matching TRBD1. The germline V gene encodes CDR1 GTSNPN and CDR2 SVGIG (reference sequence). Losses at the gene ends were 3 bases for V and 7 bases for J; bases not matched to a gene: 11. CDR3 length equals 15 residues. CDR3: CAWSVGDRGMTGYTF. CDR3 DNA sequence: TGTGCCTGGAGCGTGGGGGACAGGGGTATGACTGGCTACACCTTC.

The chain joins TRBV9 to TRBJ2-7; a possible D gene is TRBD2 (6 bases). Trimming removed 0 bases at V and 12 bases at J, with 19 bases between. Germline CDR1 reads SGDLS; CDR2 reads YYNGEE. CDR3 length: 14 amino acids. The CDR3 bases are TGTGCCAGCAGCGTAGGAGGTGTTGGGGACTCTCGGTACTTC. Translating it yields CASSVGGVGDSRYF.

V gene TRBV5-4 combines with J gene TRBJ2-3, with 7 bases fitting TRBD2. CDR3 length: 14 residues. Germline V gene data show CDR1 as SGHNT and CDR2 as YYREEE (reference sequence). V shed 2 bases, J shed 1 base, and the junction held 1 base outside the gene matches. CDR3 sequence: CASSFGGGTDTQYF. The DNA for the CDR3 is TGTGCCAGCAGCTTTGGGGGGGGCACAGATACGCAGTATTTT. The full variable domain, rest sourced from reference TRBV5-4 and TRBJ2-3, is ETGVTQSPTHLIKTRGQQVTLRCSSQSGHNTVSWYQQALGQGPQFIFQYYREEENGRGNFPPRFSGLQFPNYSSELNVNALELDDSALYLCASSFGGGTDTQYFGPGTRLTVL.

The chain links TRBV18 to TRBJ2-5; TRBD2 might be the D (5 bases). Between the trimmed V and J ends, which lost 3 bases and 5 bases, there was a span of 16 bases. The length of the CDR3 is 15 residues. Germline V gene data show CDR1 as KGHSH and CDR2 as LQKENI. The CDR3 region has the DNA TGTGCCAGCTCACCGGAGCGGAACCTAGACGAGACCCAGTACTTC. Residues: CASSPERNLDETQYF.

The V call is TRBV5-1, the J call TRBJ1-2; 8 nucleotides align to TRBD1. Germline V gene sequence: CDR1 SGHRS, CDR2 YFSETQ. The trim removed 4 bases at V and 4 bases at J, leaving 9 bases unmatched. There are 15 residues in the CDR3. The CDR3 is CASSPMDRDRYGYTF. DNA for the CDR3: TGCGCCAGCAGCCCGATGGACAGGGACCGCTATGGCTACACCTTC.

CDR3 in amino acids: CASSYSGGKNSPLHF. CDR3 nucleotide sequence: TGTGCCAGCAGTTACTCAGGGGGTAAAAATTCACCCCTCCACTTT. This chain joins TRBV6-5 and TRBJ1-6; maybe TRBD1 (6 bases). Germline V gives CDR1 MNHEY, CDR2 SVGAGI. V lost 0 bases to trimming and J lost 7 bases, with 10 bases between them. The CDR3 has 15 residues.

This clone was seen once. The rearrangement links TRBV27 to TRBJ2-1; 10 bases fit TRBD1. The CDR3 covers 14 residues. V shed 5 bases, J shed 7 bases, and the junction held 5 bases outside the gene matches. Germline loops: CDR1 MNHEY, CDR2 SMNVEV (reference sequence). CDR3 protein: CASSRDRGKNEQFF. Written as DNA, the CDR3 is TGTGCCAGCAGTAGGGACAGGGGCAAAAATGAGCAGTTCTTC.

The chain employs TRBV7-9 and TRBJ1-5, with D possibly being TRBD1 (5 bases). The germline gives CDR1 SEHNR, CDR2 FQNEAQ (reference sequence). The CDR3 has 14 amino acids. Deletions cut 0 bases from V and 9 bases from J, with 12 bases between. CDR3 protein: CASSLAGAEGPQHF. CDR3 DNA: TGTGCCAGCAGCTTAGCTGGGGCGGAAGGGCCCCAGCATTTT.

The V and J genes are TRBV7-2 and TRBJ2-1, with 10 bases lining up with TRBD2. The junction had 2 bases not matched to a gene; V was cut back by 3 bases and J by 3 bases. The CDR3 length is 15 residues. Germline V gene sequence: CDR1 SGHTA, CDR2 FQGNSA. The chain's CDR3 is CASSFGLADYNEQFF. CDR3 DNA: TGTGCCAGCAGCTTCGGACTAGCGGACTACAATGAGCAGTTCTTC.

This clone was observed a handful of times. In DNA, the CDR3 is TGTGCCAGCAGCTTAGTTCGGGGTTCGGGCGAGCAGTACTTC. Amino acids: CASSLVRGSGEQYF. This chain joins TRBV7-9 and TRBJ2-7, with a possible D match to TRBD2 (5 bases). CDR3 length: 14 residues. The germline V gene has CDR1 SEHNR and CDR2 FQNEAQ (reference sequence). Trimming shortened V by 1 base and J by 6 bases, and 13 bases separated the two germline ends.